Below, one TCR beta chain is given with its context. Its target is not known. The CDR3 ends on some other residue instead of the conserved phenylalanine or tryptophan, so this is likely a read error. The DNA is left out, because the CDR3 cannot be placed on it with certainty; the CDR3 is given as TCRdb lists it. This entry is derived from a study of cytomegalovirus exposure and HLA in healthy donors. Overall study findings and caveats: When analyzed later, the rates of TCR association showed variation by HLA locus, with DRB1 the most and HLA-C the fewest. Most sequenced TCRs were rare (though some public TCRs occurred in many donors). Some 17,000 TCR beta sequences were associated with HLA alleles at 0.05 false discovery rate in a later analysis.

Both 60 Vbeta primers and 13 Jbeta primers went into the PCR. Assay: immunoSEQ multiplex PCR; the TCRdb copy retains only in-frame clones and omits some. The sample yields some 95,000 clones, around four fifths seen once. Likely unrecorded immune exposures existed in these nominally healthy donors. The TCR comes from a middle-aged woman in good health and CMV-seronegative. The sample taken for sequencing was PBMCs.

The CDR3 region is CSVMDGNLNTEALV. The chain uses TRBV29-1 and TRBJ1-1. Germline CDR1 and CDR2: SQVTM and ANQGSEA. Both ends counted, the CDR3 spans 14 residues.